This is a list of T cell receptor beta chains from one sample in a study of low-dose radiotherapy and immunotherapy resistance in tumors. MiXCR, run by TCRdb on the reads, gives a single entry per CDR3 protein. The sample carries about 91,000 distinct CDR3 sequences, 20% to 25% recorded once. The sample in question was PBMCs, obtained after low-dose radiotherapy plus immunotherapy. These receptors all stem from a female donor with ovarian cancer. CDR3s include the opening cysteine and the closing phenylalanine or tryptophan. The D gene is left open where the match is weak. Where a row states a size, it is once, few, many or the class of an expanded clone; other rows omit it.

TRBJ2-5 TRBD2 TRBV6-2/TRBV6-3 many CASSYSRGLAGPLQETQYF TGTGCCAGCAGTTACTCGAGAGGCCTAGCGGGGCCGCTACAAGAGACCCAGTACTTC
TRBJ2-7 NA TRBV12-3/TRBV12-4 many CASMGILEERYF TGTGCCAGCATGGGGATCCTGGAGGAGCGGTACTTC
TRBJ2-7 TRBD1 TRBV6-1 many CASSTGQGRYEQYF TGTGCCAGCAGTACCGGACAGGGGAGATACGAGCAGTACTTC
TRBJ2-7 NA TRBV4-3 many CASSQSRPVLEQYF TGCGCCAGCAGCCAATCCCGGCCGGTCCTCGAGCAGTACTTC
TRBJ2-3 TRBD2 TRBV7-2 many CASSLVGLAGGPVDTQYF TGTGCCAGCAGCTTAGTTGGACTAGCGGGGGGGCCGGTAGATACGCAGTATTTT
TRBJ2-5 NA TRBV24-1 many CATSVGGGGQETQYF TGTGCCACCAGTGTTGGAGGGGGGGGCCAAGAGACCCAGTACTTC
TRBJ2-1 TRBD2 TRBV5-4 NA CASSKGLADDNEQFF TGTGCCAGCAGCAAAGGCCTAGCGGACGACAATGAGCAGTTCTTC
TRBJ1-4 NA TRBV20-1 many CSASDIFNEKLFF TGCAGTGCCTCGGACATATTTAATGAAAAACTGTTTTTT
TRBJ2-3 NA TRBV11-2 many CASSLDRGTDTQYF TGTGCCAGCAGCTTAGATCGGGGGACAGATACGCAGTATTTT
TRBJ2-5 TRBD2 TRBV5-1 few CASSEVAGGKETQYF TGCGCCAGCAGTGAAGTCGCGGGAGGCAAGGAGACCCAGTACTTC
TRBJ1-3 NA TRBV27 NA CASSFGLRAGSSGNTIYF TGTGCCAGCAGTTTTGGGTTAAGGGCGGGGAGCTCTGGAAACACCATATATTTT
TRBJ2-3 NA TRBV6-2/TRBV6-3 many CASSPSVTQYF TGTGCCAGCAGTCCCTCGGTTACGCAGTATTTT
TRBJ1-5 NA TRBV7-9 NA CASSPGGWNQPQHF TGTGCCAGCAGCCCGGGGGGCTGGAATCAGCCCCAGCATTTT
TRBJ2-1 TRBD2 TRBV27 many CATSDTGLAGGPFINEQFF TGTGCCACCAGTGATACGGGACTAGCGGGAGGGCCTTTTATCAATGAGCAGTTCTTC
TRBJ1-1 NA TRBV20-1 many CSARGWTGGSTEAFF TGCAGTGCTAGGGGGTGGACTGGGGGGTCCACTGAAGCTTTCTTT
TRBJ2-3 NA TRBV28 many CASTLGDIDTQYF TGTGCCAGCACCCTGGGCGATATAGATACGCAGTATTTT
TRBJ2-1 TRBD2 TRBV30 many CAWTSGLSGSSYNEQFF TGTGCCTGGACCTCCGGACTTAGCGGGAGCTCCTACAATGAGCAGTTCTTC
TRBJ2-7 NA TRBV5-1 NA CASSLAAGQAYEQYF TGCGCCAGCAGCTTGGCAGCGGGACAGGCCTACGAGCAGTACTTC
TRBJ2-7 NA TRBV5-1 NA CASSFGTGTTYEQYF TGCGCCAGCAGCTTTGGAACTGGGACCACCTACGAGCAGTACTTC
TRBJ1-3 TRBD1 TRBV7-9 many CASSSGDRGGLSGNTIYF TGTGCCAGCAGCTCTGGGGACAGGGGCGGCCTCTCTGGAAACACCATATATTTT
TRBJ2-2 NA TRBV5-4 many CASSLVGRLNTGELFF TGTGCCAGCAGCTTGGTTGGGCGACTGAACACCGGGGAGCTGTTTTTT
TRBJ1-2 TRBD1 TRBV6-2/TRBV6-3 many CASSTDRKYYGYTF TGTGCCAGCAGTACGGACAGGAAATACTATGGCTACACCTTC
TRBJ1-5 TRBD1 TRBV19 many CASTTGVFSQPQHF TGTGCCAGTACCACAGGGGTTTTCTCACAGCCCCAGCATTTT
TRBJ2-5 TRBD2 TRBV27 many CASSFSAGGGETQYF TGTGCCAGCAGTTTCAGCGCGGGAGGAGGAGAGACCCAGTACTTC
TRBJ2-3 TRBD2 TRBV6-2/TRBV6-3 many CASSVAGAGTDTQYF TGTGCCAGCAGTGTAGCGGGGGCGGGCACAGATACGCAGTATTTT
TRBJ1-2 NA TRBV9 many CASSGPGPHYGYTF TGTGCCAGCAGCGGTCCGGGGCCTCACTATGGCTACACCTTC
TRBJ1-3 NA TRBV19 many CASSIRAEGNTIYF TGTGCCAGTAGTATCCGGGCAGAAGGAAACACCATATATTTT
TRBJ2-7 NA TRBV4-2 many CASIPIRHLASPSSYEQYF TGTGCCAGCATCCCTATCAGACATCTTGCGTCCCCGAGCTCCTACGAGCAGTACTTC
TRBJ2-7 TRBD1 TRBV5-1 many CASSPAGQGVHEQYF TGCGCCAGCAGCCCGGCGGGACAGGGGGTCCACGAGCAGTACTTC
TRBJ1-2 NA TRBV19 many CASSIDSAMDYGYTF TGTGCCAGTAGTATAGATTCGGCCATGGACTATGGCTACACCTTC
TRBJ2-7 NA TRBV3-1 NA CASSPTTYYEQYF TGTGCCAGCAGCCCGACAACTTACTACGAGCAGTACTTC
TRBJ2-1 TRBD2 TRBV7-2 few CASSVLAGGYNEQFF TGTGCCAGCAGCGTTTTAGCGGGGGGGTACAATGAGCAGTTCTTC
TRBJ2-7 NA TRBV20-1 many CSASSYDYSYEQYF TGCAGTGCCTCTAGCTACGACTACTCCTACGAGCAGTACTTC
TRBJ1-1 TRBD1 TRBV4-3 many CASSQDSGRGGLGGTEAFF TGCGCCAGCAGCCAAGATAGTGGTCGAGGGGGCTTAGGGGGCACTGAAGCTTTCTTT
TRBJ1-3 NA TRBV9 many CASSPAGQRNTIYF TGTGCCAGCAGCCCCGCAGGGCAGCGAAACACCATATATTTT
TRBJ1-6 TRBD1 TRBV12-3/TRBV12-4 many CASSPGQRTPLHF TGTGCCAGCAGTCCGGGACAGAGAACACCCCTCCACTTT
TRBJ2-1 NA TRBV11-2 many CASSPGLLPNEQFF TGTGCCAGCAGCCCTGGACTACTCCCAAATGAGCAGTTCTTC
TRBJ2-4 NA TRBV6-2/TRBV6-3 NA CASSYPLGSVAKNIQYF TGTGCCAGCAGTTACCCCCTTGGCTCCGTAGCCAAAAACATTCAGTACTTC
TRBJ1-1 NA TRBV5-1 many CASSGDTNTEAFF TGTGCCAGCAGCGGGGACACCAACACTGAAGCTTTCTTT
TRBJ2-1 TRBD2 TRBV4-1 many CASSQTPTSATAYNEQFF TGCGCCAGCAGCCAAACCCCCACTAGCGCCACCGCCTACAATGAGCAGTTCTTC
TRBJ1-4 TRBD1 TRBV7-2 many CASSLRQGAKNEKLFF TGTGCCAGCAGCTTACGACAGGGGGCTAAGAATGAAAAACTGTTTTTT
TRBJ1-1 TRBD1 TRBV25-1 many CASSALTGGTTEAFF TGTGCCAGCAGTGCTCTCACAGGGGGGACCACTGAAGCTTTCTTT
TRBJ1-1 NA TRBV2 many CASSGGSRDEAFF TGTGCCAGCAGTGGGGGTTCGAGGGATGAAGCTTTCTTT
TRBJ2-1 NA TRBV20-1 many CSARGDGGPSYNEQFF TGCAGTGCTAGAGGAGACGGGGGACCCTCCTACAATGAGCAGTTCTTC
TRBJ2-6 NA TRBV20-1 few CSARTGSSGANVLTF TGCAGTGCTAGGACAGGTAGCTCTGGGGCCAACGTCCTGACTTTC
TRBJ1-2 NA TRBV10-3 few CAISEAQSDGYTF TGTGCCATCAGTGAAGCGCAATCTGATGGCTACACCTTC
TRBJ1-2 TRBD1 TRBV5-6 many CASSFDRGQGYGYTF TGTGCCAGCAGCTTCGACAGGGGGCAGGGATATGGCTACACCTTC
TRBJ2-7 TRBD2 TRBV4-3 few CASSQVIAGGPISYEQYF TGCGCCAGCAGCCAAGTCATAGCGGGAGGACCCATCTCCTACGAGCAGTACTTC
TRBJ2-7 NA TRBV2 NA CASNRGQSSYEQYF TGTGCCAGCAACCGAGGACAGAGCTCCTACGAGCAGTACTTC
TRBJ2-5 TRBD2 TRBV7-2 many CASSLGGSGETQYF TGTGCCAGCAGCTTAGGGGGTAGCGGGGAGACCCAGTACTTC
TRBJ1-5 TRBD1 TRBV7-2 many CASSLVFRGSGTGLGNQPQHF TGTGCCAGCAGCTTAGTCTTTAGAGGATCCGGGACAGGGCTGGGCAATCAGCCCCAGCATTTT
TRBJ2-1 NA TRBV5-3 NA CASSLTWSEQFF TGTGCCAGCAGCTTGACGTGGAGTGAGCAGTTCTTC
TRBJ1-6 NA TRBV19 NA CASSTPESGGPYNSPLHF TGTGCCAGTAGCACCCCGGAAAGCGGGGGACCTTATAATTCACCCCTCCACTTT
TRBJ2-1 TRBD2 TRBV29-1 many CSVAGTSGGAPYNEQFF TGCAGCGTTGCCGGGACTAGCGGGGGGGCCCCCTACAATGAGCAGTTCTTC